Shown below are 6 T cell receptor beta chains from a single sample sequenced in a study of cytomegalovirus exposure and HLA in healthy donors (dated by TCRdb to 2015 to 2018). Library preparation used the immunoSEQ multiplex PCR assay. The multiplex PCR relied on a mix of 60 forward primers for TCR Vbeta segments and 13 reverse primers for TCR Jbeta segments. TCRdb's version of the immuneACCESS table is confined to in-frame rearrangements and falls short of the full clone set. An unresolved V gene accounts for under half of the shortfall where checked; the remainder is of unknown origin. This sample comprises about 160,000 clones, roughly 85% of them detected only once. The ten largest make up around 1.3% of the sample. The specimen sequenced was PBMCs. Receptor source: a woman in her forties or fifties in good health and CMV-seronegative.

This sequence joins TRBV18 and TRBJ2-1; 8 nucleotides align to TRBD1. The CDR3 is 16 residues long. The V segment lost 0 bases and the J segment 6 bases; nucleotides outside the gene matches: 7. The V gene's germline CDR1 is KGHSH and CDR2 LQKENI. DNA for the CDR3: TGTGCCAGCTCACCACCAGGACAGGGTATTAGCAATGAGCAGTTCTTC. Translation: CASSPPGQGISNEQFF.

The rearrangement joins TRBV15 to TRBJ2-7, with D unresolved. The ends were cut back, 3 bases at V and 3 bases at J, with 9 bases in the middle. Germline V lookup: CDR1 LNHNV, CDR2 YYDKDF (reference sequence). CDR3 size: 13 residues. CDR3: CATSRNRHYEQYF. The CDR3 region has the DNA TGTGCCACCAGCAGGAACAGACACTACGAGCAGTACTTC.

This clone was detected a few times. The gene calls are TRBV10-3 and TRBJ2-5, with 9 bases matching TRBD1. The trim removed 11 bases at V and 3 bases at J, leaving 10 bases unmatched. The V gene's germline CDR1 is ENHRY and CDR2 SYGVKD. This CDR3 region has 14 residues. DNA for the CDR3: TGTGCCGCCACCCCGGGACAGGGAAAAGAGACCCAGTACTTC. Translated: CAATPGQGKETQYF.

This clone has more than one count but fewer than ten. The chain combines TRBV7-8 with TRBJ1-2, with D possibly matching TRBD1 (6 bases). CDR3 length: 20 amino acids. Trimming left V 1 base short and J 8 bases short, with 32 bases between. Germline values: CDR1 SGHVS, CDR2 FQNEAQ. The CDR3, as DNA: TGTGCCAGCAGCTTAGTCGGGATTTTGCCTTTGTCTAGGGGGGAGGGCGGCTACACCTTC. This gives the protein CASSLVGILPLSRGEGGYTF.

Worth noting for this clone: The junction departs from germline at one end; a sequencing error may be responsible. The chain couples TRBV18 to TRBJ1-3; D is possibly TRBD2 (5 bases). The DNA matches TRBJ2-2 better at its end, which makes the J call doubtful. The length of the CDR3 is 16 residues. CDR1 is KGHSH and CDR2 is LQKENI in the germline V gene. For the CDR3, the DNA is TGTGCCAGCTCACAAGGACTCCCCCGGAACGCCGGGGAGCTGTTTTTT. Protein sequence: CASSQGLPRNAGELFF.

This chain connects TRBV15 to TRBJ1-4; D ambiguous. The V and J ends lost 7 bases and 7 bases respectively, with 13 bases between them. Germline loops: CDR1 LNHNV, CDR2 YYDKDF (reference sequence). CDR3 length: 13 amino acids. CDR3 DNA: TGTGCCACCATGAAGGGCGGGAGTGAAAAACTGTTTTTT. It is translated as CATMKGGSEKLFF.